The source of this T cell receptor beta chain is a study of T cells in Graves' hyperthyroidism and ophthalmopathy. This clonotype has at least ten counts. RNA transcripts were the template for amplifying TCR beta CDR3 regions. HTBI primers drove first-round RT-PCR of the TCR CDR3. Using its own MiXCR run on the multiplex PCR reads, TCRdb lists one record per CDR3 protein. The data show 600,000 to 800,000 distinct CDR3 sequences, over 35% seen once. The CDR3 loop spans 14 amino acids. CDR1 and CDR2 from the germline V gene are LNHNV and YYDKDF (reference sequence). V dropped 1 base and J dropped 2 bases, with 8 bases sitting between them.

The specimen sequenced was blood. This receptor was obtained from a woman aged 40 to 50 with Graves' hyperthyroidism. The genes are TRBV15 and TRBJ1-2; D not certain. The CDR3 sequence: CATSRGTDNYGYTF. CDR3 in DNA: TGTGCCACCAGCAGAGGGACCGACAACTATGGCTACACCTTC. Variable domain in full (rest from reference TRBV15 and TRBJ1-2): DAMVIQNPRYQVTQFGKPVTLSCSQTLNHNVMYWYQQKSSQAPKLLFHYYDKDFNNEADTPDNFQSRRPNTSFCFLDIRSPGLGDTAMYLCATSRGTDNYGYTFGSGTRLTVV.